The 28 T cell receptor beta chains below were found in one sample sequenced in a study of graft-versus-host responses after intestinal transplantation. Which antigens these TCRs recognize remains unknown. This table comes from immunoSEQ multiplex PCR, and its TCRdb copy is limited to in-frame clones, with some not included. The repertoire holds about 89,000 clones, with 85% to 95% as singletons. The source material was unstimulated CD8+ T cells sorted from spleen or lymph node cells, sampled before intestinal transplant. These receptors were obtained from a human donor who received an intestinal transplant.

The V and J genes are TRBV7-9 and TRBJ1-1, with D perhaps TRBD1 (5 bases). The germline CDR1 and CDR2 sequences are SEHNR and FQNEAQ (reference sequence). This CDR3 comprises 13 residues. V dropped 4 bases and J dropped 7 bases, with 13 bases sitting between them. The CDR3 bases are TGTGCCAGCAGCTCCCCAGGGAGGGGTGAAGCTTTCTTT. Encoded protein: CASSSPGRGEAFF.

V and J are TRBV5-1 and TRBJ2-7; D is perhaps TRBD1 (6 bases). The CDR3 is 13 amino acids. Germline loops: CDR1 SGHRS, CDR2 YFSETQ. The V end lost 2 bases, the J end lost 3 bases, and 9 bases lay between the germline ends. In nucleotides, the CDR3 is TGCGCCAGCAGCTTTCGGACAGACTACGAGCAGTACTTC. Its translation: CASSFRTDYEQYF.

This chain uses TRBV28 with TRBJ2-3; 9 bases match TRBD1. Germline trimming cut 8 bases from V and 5 bases from J; bases unmatched to any gene: 5. This CDR3 contains 13 residues. CDR1 and CDR2 from the germline V gene are MDHEN and SYDVKM. The CDR3 loop reads CASRDRARDTQYF. In DNA form, the CDR3 reads TGTGCCAGCCGGGACAGGGCAAGAGATACGCAGTATTTT.

The chain recombines TRBV5-5 with TRBJ1-1; 9 bases line up with TRBD1. Germline V gene data show CDR1 as SGHKS and CDR2 as YYEKEE (reference sequence). This CDR3 is built from 15 residues. The trim removed 3 bases at V and 7 bases at J, leaving 10 bases unmatched. For the CDR3, the DNA is TGTGCCAGCAGCTCCGCCGGGACAGGGATAGTTGAAGCTTTCTTT. Translated: CASSSAGTGIVEAFF.

V and J are TRBV4-3 and TRBJ1-2, with D hard to call. V lost 1 base, J lost 3 bases, and 12 bases lay in between. The germline CDR1 and CDR2 sequences are LGHNA and YSLEER. The CDR3 runs 15 residues. The CDR3 region has the DNA TGCGCCAGCAGCCAAGTTTCGACGGGGTACTATGGCTACACCTTC. Amino acid sequence: CASSQVSTGYYGYTF.

The rearrangement joins TRBV20-1 to TRBJ2-4, with D uncertain. Germline V CDR1 and CDR2: DFQATT, SNEGSKA (reference sequence). V was pared by 0 bases and J by 14 bases, with 5 bases between. This CDR3 region has 9 residues. The CDR3 DNA follows: TGCAGTGCTAGAGACCTCGAGTACTTC. It yields the protein CSARDLEYF.

The chain links TRBV2 to TRBJ2-3; D is perhaps TRBD2 (6 bases). V gave up 7 bases and J gave up 4 bases, with 15 bases separating them. Germline CDR1 is SNHLY and CDR2 is FYNNEI. The CDR3 has 14 residues. The CDR3 DNA sequence: TGTGCCAGCACCGCCGGGACTGTAGCAGATACGCAGTATTTT. Translated: CASTAGTVADTQYF.

This rearrangement joins TRBV9 to TRBJ2-3; no definite D call. The V gene lost 0 bases and the J gene lost 3 bases, with 5 bases spanning the gap. Germline CDR1 SGDLS, CDR2 YYNGEE. The CDR3 has 13 amino acids. In DNA form, the CDR3 reads TGTGCCAGCAGCGTAGTAACAACAGATACGCAGTATTTT. Translating gives CASSVVTTDTQYF.

V gene TRBV6-6 combines with J gene TRBJ2-3; TRBD2 agrees at 7 bases. Germline CDR1 reads MNHNY; CDR2 reads SVGAGI (reference sequence). This CDR3 is 16 amino acids long. The V gene end was trimmed by 5 bases and the J gene end by 1 base; junction bases not matched to a gene: 9. The CDR3 loop is CASSPLASGGTDTQYF. The CDR3 DNA reads TGTGCCAGCAGTCCTCTCGCGAGCGGGGGCACAGATACGCAGTATTTT.

V gene TRBV14 combines with J gene TRBJ1-4, with 7 bases that match TRBD1. The CDR3 totals 15 residues. CDR1 is SGHDN and CDR2 is FVKESK in the germline V gene. V lost 2 bases and J lost 3; bases outside the gene matches: 3. CDR3 nucleotide sequence: TGTGCCAGCAGCCAATCCAGGGGGGCTAATGAAAAACTGTTTTTT. Translating gives CASSQSRGANEKLFF.

The V and J genes are TRBV2 and TRBJ2-1; possible D gene TRBD2, 7 bases. Trimming shortened V by 5 bases and J by 9 bases, and 20 bases separated the two germline ends. The CDR3 contains 15 residues. Germline CDR1 and CDR2: SNHLY and FYNNEI. Here the CDR3 reads CASSTRAGAGGEQFF. Here the CDR3 DNA reads TGTGCCAGCAGTACCCGGGCGGGGGCGGGTGGTGAGCAGTTCTTC.

J is TRBJ2-3 and V is TRBV7-2; 9 nucleotides align to TRBD2. The CDR3 sequence is 16 residues long. The germline V gene has CDR1 SGHTA and CDR2 FQGNSA. V dropped 0 bases and J dropped 3; count of bases not matched to a gene: 4. Written as DNA, the CDR3 is TGTGCCAGCAGCTTAGCGTGGAGCGGGGGGACAGATACGCAGTATTTT. Encoded protein: CASSLAWSGGTDTQYF.

The chain links TRBV6-6 to TRBJ2-5; unclear D gene. The germline CDR1 and CDR2 sequences are MNHNY and SVGAGI (reference sequence). Trimming pared 4 bases from V and 5 bases from J, leaving 11 bases between. The CDR3 is 13 amino acids. The CDR3 DNA reads TGTGCCAGCAGTTGGTTACGCGTGGAGACCCAGTACTTC. Amino acids: CASSWLRVETQYF.

A single count supports this clone. The chain recombines TRBV21-1 with TRBJ1-1; TRBD1 is the table's D call, not checked against the DNA. TRBV21-1 is noted as a pseudogene. This CDR3 has 16 amino acids. The CDR3 coding sequence is TGTGCCAGCAGCAAAGACCAGGGACACACGCACACTGAAGCTTTCTTT. Amino acids: CASSKDQGHTHTEAFF.

The CDR3 protein is CASSLVWGGAFF. CDR3 bases: TGTGCCAGCAGCTTAGTCTGGGGGGGAGCTTTCTTT. The chain recombines TRBV7-2 with TRBJ1-1, with D maybe TRBD1 (5 bases). The V and J ends lost 1 base and 10 bases respectively, with 10 bases between them. CDR1 is SGHTA, CDR2 FQGNSA, per germline. This CDR3 has 12 residues. Full variable domain (rest looked up from reference TRBV7-2 and TRBJ1-1): GAGVSQSPSNKVTEKGKDVELRCDPISGHTALYWYRQSLGQGLEFLIYFQGNSAPDKSGLPSDRFSAERTGGSVSTLTIQRTQQEDSAVYLCASSLVWGGAFFGQGTRLTVV.

V gene TRBV12-5 combines with J gene TRBJ2-1, with D maybe TRBD2 (5 bases). Deletions cut 0 bases from V and 5 bases from J, with 11 bases between. The CDR3 is made up of 15 amino acids. Germline values: CDR1 LGHNT, CDR2 FRNRAP. CDR3: CASGLVLGADNEQFF. CDR3 nucleotides: TGTGCTAGTGGTTTGGTACTAGGAGCGGACAATGAGCAGTTCTTC.

This rearrangement joins TRBV4-3 to TRBJ2-7, with TRBD1 identical over 9 bases. The CDR3 sequence is 14 residues long. From germline, CDR1 is LGHNA and CDR2 YSLEER. V lost 5 bases and J lost 5; bases outside the gene matches: 7. This CDR3 is CASSSGTGQDEQYF. The CDR3 DNA is TGCGCCAGCAGCAGCGGGACAGGGCAAGACGAGCAGTACTTC.

The chain uses TRBV30 and TRBJ2-7; D is unclear. The CDR3 sequence is 14 residues long. Deletions cut 0 bases from V and 2 bases from J, with 11 bases between. The V gene's germline CDR1 is GTSNPN and CDR2 SVGIG (reference sequence). In nucleotides, the CDR3 is TGTGCCTGGAGTGTGGGCCAAGGCCCCTACGAGCAGTACTTC. Translating gives CAWSVGQGPYEQYF.

The rearrangement joins TRBV6-5 to TRBJ1-2; D gene ambiguous. The germline CDR1 and CDR2 sequences are MNHEY and SVGAGI. CDR3 length: 15 residues. The V and J ends lost 6 bases and 1 base respectively, with 15 bases between them. The CDR3 nucleotides read TGTGCCAGCAGCCCCGTGGCAGTTCTTAACTATGGCTACACCTTC. Translated, it gives CASSPVAVLNYGYTF.

CDR3 bases: TGTGCCAGCAGCGTATCGGGGGGTAACTATGGCTACACCTTC. Translating gives CASSVSGGNYGYTF. The V and J genes are TRBV9 and TRBJ1-2; tentative D call: TRBD1 (5 bases). The V and J ends lost 1 base and 1 base respectively, with 8 bases between them. CDR1 is SGDLS, CDR2 YYNGEE, per germline. The CDR3 runs to 14 residues.

With regard to this clone: An end of the junction differs from the germline gene, which may be a read error. The chain combines TRBV2 with TRBJ2-3; 16 bases map to TRBD2. CDR1 and CDR2 from the germline V gene are SNHLY and FYNNEI. The CDR3 covers 20 residues. CDR3 region: CASREEGGLAGGARTDTQYF. CDR3 sequence (DNA): TGTGCCAGCAGGGAAGAGGGGGGACTAGCGGGGGGGGCCCGCACAGATACGCAGTATTTT.

This clone was observed a single time. This chain links TRBV13 with TRBJ2-1; TRBD2 aligns across 9 bases. Trimming took 3 bases from V and 5 from J; bases not matched to a gene: 8. The CDR3 runs to 16 residues. CDR1 PRHDT and CDR2 FYEKMQ come from the germline V gene (reference sequence). The CDR3 DNA follows: TGTGCCAGCAGCTTGGATGTAGCGGGGGTAAACAATGAGCAGTTCTTC. Amino acid sequence: CASSLDVAGVNNEQFF.

The chain has TRBV4-3 and TRBJ2-7; 9 nucleotides match TRBD1. The CDR3 is 17 residues long. Germline CDR1 reads LGHNA; CDR2 reads YSLEER. After removal of 2 bases from V and 0 bases from J, the junction contained 8 bases not matched to a gene. The CDR3 here is CASSQTHRGPLSYEQYF. The CDR3 nucleotides are TGCGCCAGCAGCCAAACCCACAGGGGGCCACTCTCCTACGAGCAGTACTTC.

The chain employs TRBV7-2 and TRBJ2-3, with TRBD1 matching over 7 bases. In germline, CDR1 is SGHTA, CDR2 FQGNSA. The CDR3 runs 17 residues. V lost 2 bases to trimming and J lost 2 bases; unmatched junction nucleotides: 10. The CDR3 bases are TGTGCCAGCAGCTTATTATCAGGGGACAGCTACACAGATACGCAGTATTTT. Translating it yields CASSLLSGDSYTDTQYF.

The J gene is TRBJ1-2, the V gene TRBV11-2, with 7 bases identical to TRBD1. The CDR3 is 16 amino acids. The germline V gene has CDR1 SGHAT and CDR2 FQNNGV. V was clipped by 6 bases and J by 2 bases; unmatched bases: 12. This chain's CDR3 is CASRFRDSSRNYGYTF. For the CDR3, the DNA is TGTGCCAGCAGATTTCGGGACAGTTCACGGAACTATGGCTACACCTTC.

This sequence joins TRBV4-1 and TRBJ2-2; D uncertain. The V and J ends lost 1 base and 7 bases respectively, with 13 bases between them. CDR1 is MGHRA, CDR2 YSYEKL, per germline. The CDR3 sequence is 15 residues long. The CDR3 sequence: CASSQGGPSGGELFF. Here the CDR3 DNA reads TGCGCCAGCAGCCAAGGCGGTCCCTCCGGCGGGGAGCTGTTTTTT.

This sequence joins TRBV5-4 and TRBJ2-2; no firm D call. CDR1 and CDR2 from the germline V gene are SGHNT and YYREEE (reference sequence). The V end lost 2 bases, the J end lost 2 bases, and 16 bases lay between the germline ends. CDR3 size: 17 residues. For the CDR3, the DNA is TGTGCCAGCAGCTTCCGAGGCCCATCCCTTAACACCGGGGAGCTGTTTTTT. It codes for CASSFRGPSLNTGELFF.

The gene calls are TRBV4-3 and TRBJ2-1; 7 positions match TRBD1. Germline CDR1 is LGHNA and CDR2 is YSLEER. V lost 1 base, J lost 0 bases, and 3 bases stayed unmatched. This CDR3 is built from 16 residues. This CDR3 reads CASSQADRDSYNEQFF. In DNA, the CDR3 is TGCGCCAGCAGCCAAGCAGACAGGGACTCCTACAATGAGCAGTTCTTC.